The rows below give T cell receptor beta chains drawn from one sample of a study of spatial heterogeneity in lung cancer. TCRdb ran MiXCR on the 5' RACE reads and lists one entry per CDR3 protein. Among about 56,000 distinct CDR3 sequences listed, less than 10% were seen once. The sequences come from PBMCs, collected at surgery. The origin of the receptors is a female donor with early-stage non-small cell lung cancer. The CDR3 runs from the conserved cysteine through the conserved F or W. The order of the fields is D gene, V gene, clone size, J gene, CDR3 protein, CDR3 DNA. The D gene is left open where the match is weak. The size entry is marked missing in some rows and otherwise reads once, few, many or a size class.

d_gene: -
v_gene: TRBV13
abundance: many
j_gene: TRBJ2-1
CDR3aa: CASSPPGLHNEQFF
CDR3nt: TGTGCCAGCAGCCCCCCAGGGCTTCACAATGAGCAGTTCTTC

d_gene: TRBD1
v_gene: TRBV20-1
abundance: few
j_gene: TRBJ1-3
CDR3aa: CSADSGTGANTIYF
CDR3nt: TGCAGTGCCGATTCCGGGACAGGGGCAAACACCATATATTTT

d_gene: -
v_gene: TRBV20-1
abundance: few
j_gene: TRBJ1-3
CDR3aa: CSASPGTSPAYTIYF
CDR3nt: TGCAGTGCTAGTCCTGGAACTTCCCCGGCATACACCATATATTTT

d_gene: TRBD1
v_gene: TRBV5-1
abundance: few
j_gene: TRBJ2-7
CDR3aa: CASSLETGTAYEQYF
CDR3nt: TGCGCCAGCAGCTTGGAGACAGGGACAGCCTACGAGCAGTACTTC

d_gene: -
v_gene: TRBV5-1
abundance: many
j_gene: TRBJ2-5
CDR3aa: CASSEGGTQETQYF
CDR3nt: TGCGCCAGCAGTGAGGGGGGGACCCAAGAGACCCAGTACTTC

d_gene: -
v_gene: TRBV20-1
abundance: few
j_gene: TRBJ2-5
CDR3aa: CSARDPTTGPGTQYF
CDR3nt: TGCAGTGCTAGAGACCCCACGACGGGGCCAGGGACCCAGTACTTC

d_gene: -
v_gene: TRBV19
abundance: -
j_gene: TRBJ2-1
CDR3aa: CASMTRLNEQFF
CDR3nt: TGTGCCAGTATGACGCGACTAAATGAGCAGTTCTTC

d_gene: -
v_gene: TRBV18
abundance: few
j_gene: TRBJ2-1
CDR3aa: CASSPNLGDSSYNEQFF
CDR3nt: TGTGCCAGCTCACCAAACCTCGGGGATAGCTCCTACAATGAGCAGTTCTTC

d_gene: -
v_gene: TRBV20-1
abundance: -
j_gene: TRBJ1-6
CDR3aa: CSASWGDHNSPLHF
CDR3nt: TGCAGTGCTAGTTGGGGGGATCATAATTCACCCCTCCACTTT

d_gene: TRBD2
v_gene: TRBV9
abundance: many
j_gene: TRBJ2-2
CDR3aa: CASSPFTGLAANTGELFF
CDR3nt: TGTGCCAGCAGCCCTTTCACGGGACTAGCGGCGAACACCGGGGAGCTGTTTTTT

d_gene: -
v_gene: TRBV5-5
abundance: many
j_gene: TRBJ1-4
CDR3aa: CASSLGVRAPGKLFF
CDR3nt: TGTGCCAGCAGCTTGGGAGTCAGGGCCCCTGGAAAACTGTTTTTT

d_gene: -
v_gene: TRBV3-1
abundance: -
j_gene: TRBJ2-3
CDR3aa: CASSQGGALGNTQYF
CDR3nt: TGTGCCAGCAGCCAGGGAGGCGCCCTAGGGAATACGCAGTATTTT

d_gene: TRBD1
v_gene: TRBV10-3
abundance: many
j_gene: TRBJ2-7
CDR3aa: CAISESGQGLSYEQYF
CDR3nt: TGTGCCATCAGTGAGTCCGGACAGGGGCTCTCCTACGAGCAGTACTTC

d_gene: -
v_gene: TRBV4-2
abundance: many
j_gene: TRBJ2-1
CDR3aa: CASSQAGKVSEQFF
CDR3nt: TGTGCCAGCAGCCAAGCCGGGAAGGTCTCTGAGCAGTTCTTC

d_gene: TRBD2
v_gene: TRBV18
abundance: few
j_gene: TRBJ2-5
CDR3aa: CASRTSGEETQYF
CDR3nt: TGTGCCAGCAGGACTAGCGGGGAAGAGACCCAGTACTTC

d_gene: TRBD2
v_gene: TRBV6-1
abundance: -
j_gene: TRBJ2-1
CDR3aa: CASRASGVRSYNEQFF
CDR3nt: TGTGCCAGCAGGGCTAGCGGGGTCCGCTCCTACAATGAGCAGTTCTTC

d_gene: TRBD2
v_gene: TRBV20-1
abundance: -
j_gene: TRBJ2-2
CDR3aa: CSARASGVLGEELFF
CDR3nt: TGCAGTGCTAGGGCTAGCGGAGTTCTCGGCGAGGAGCTGTTTTTT

d_gene: -
v_gene: TRBV24-1
abundance: many
j_gene: TRBJ1-4
CDR3aa: CATNDGYNEKLFF
CDR3nt: TGTGCCACCAACGACGGCTATAATGAAAAACTGTTTTTT

d_gene: -
v_gene: TRBV28
abundance: many
j_gene: TRBJ1-2
CDR3aa: CASSLPGQLLNYGYTF
CDR3nt: TGTGCCAGCAGTTTACCTGGACAGCTTCTTAACTATGGCTACACCTTC

d_gene: TRBD1
v_gene: TRBV20-1
abundance: many
j_gene: TRBJ1-5
CDR3aa: CSARRTGNQPQHF
CDR3nt: TGCAGTGCTAGACGGACAGGGAATCAGCCCCAGCATTTT

d_gene: -
v_gene: TRBV7-3
abundance: few
j_gene: TRBJ2-3
CDR3aa: CASSVSSGSTDTQYF
CDR3nt: TGTGCCAGCAGCGTCAGTAGCGGTAGCACAGATACGCAGTATTTT

d_gene: TRBD2
v_gene: TRBV10-2
abundance: many
j_gene: TRBJ2-1
CDR3aa: CASTRRENNEQFF
CDR3nt: TGCGCCAGCACCCGGCGGGAGAACAATGAGCAGTTCTTC

d_gene: -
v_gene: TRBV9
abundance: -
j_gene: TRBJ2-2
CDR3aa: CASSRRGAGELFF
CDR3nt: TGTGCCAGCAGCCGTAGGGGGGCCGGGGAGCTGTTTTTT

d_gene: -
v_gene: TRBV27
abundance: many
j_gene: TRBJ2-3
CDR3aa: CASSLLLEGTDTQYF
CDR3nt: TGTGCCAGCAGTTTATTGCTCGAGGGGACAGATACGCAGTATTTT

d_gene: TRBD1
v_gene: TRBV5-1
abundance: many
j_gene: TRBJ1-2
CDR3aa: CASSLEGQAYGYTF
CDR3nt: TGCGCCAGCAGCTTGGAGGGACAGGCCTATGGCTACACCTTC

d_gene: -
v_gene: TRBV10-3
abundance: many
j_gene: TRBJ1-5
CDR3aa: CAISDSGVSQPQHF
CDR3nt: TGTGCCATCAGTGACTCAGGGGTGAGTCAGCCCCAGCATTTT

d_gene: -
v_gene: TRBV29-1
abundance: few
j_gene: TRBJ2-1
CDR3aa: CSAETLIGYNEQFF
CDR3nt: TGCAGCGCCGAGACCCTAATAGGCTACAATGAGCAGTTCTTC

d_gene: TRBD2
v_gene: TRBV28
abundance: many
j_gene: TRBJ2-7
CDR3aa: CASSLRLAGFYEQYF
CDR3nt: TGTGCCAGCAGTTTAAGGCTAGCGGGATTCTACGAGCAGTACTTC

d_gene: -
v_gene: TRBV10-3
abundance: -
j_gene: TRBJ1-3
CDR3aa: CAIKTAGGSGNTIYF
CDR3nt: TGTGCCATCAAGACAGCGGGGGGCTCGGGAAACACCATATATTTT

d_gene: TRBD1
v_gene: TRBV28
abundance: -
j_gene: TRBJ2-1
CDR3aa: CASKQGRENEQFF
CDR3nt: TGTGCCAGCAAACAGGGGAGAGAGAATGAGCAGTTCTTC

d_gene: -
v_gene: TRBV29-1
abundance: -
j_gene: TRBJ1-4
CDR3aa: CSVEYGRNEKLFF
CDR3nt: TGCAGCGTTGAATACGGGAGGAACGAAAAACTGTTTTTT

d_gene: TRBD1
v_gene: TRBV11-2
abundance: -
j_gene: TRBJ2-1
CDR3aa: CASSSSGTGGKNEQFF
CDR3nt: TGTGCCAGCAGCTCTTCCGGGACAGGGGGTAAGAATGAGCAGTTCTTC

d_gene: TRBD1
v_gene: TRBV6-5
abundance: -
j_gene: TRBJ1-6
CDR3aa: CASSRLPGQGSGDSPLHF
CDR3nt: TGTGCCAGCAGTCGCCTTCCGGGACAGGGGTCTGGGGATTCACCCCTCCACTTT

d_gene: -
v_gene: TRBV2
abundance: many
j_gene: TRBJ1-2
CDR3aa: CASTGGYGYTF
CDR3nt: TGTGCCAGCACTGGGGGCTATGGCTACACCTTC

d_gene: TRBD1
v_gene: TRBV20-1
abundance: -
j_gene: TRBJ1-6
CDR3aa: CSARGQGGSNSPLHF
CDR3nt: TGCAGTGCTAGGGGACAGGGAGGGAGTAATTCACCCCTCCACTTT

d_gene: TRBD1
v_gene: TRBV30
abundance: few
j_gene: TRBJ1-5
CDR3aa: CAWRQGDSGNQPQHF
CDR3nt: TGTGCCTGGAGACAGGGGGACAGTGGCAATCAGCCCCAGCATTTT

d_gene: -
v_gene: TRBV2
abundance: -
j_gene: TRBJ1-6
CDR3aa: CANLQGPGSPLHF
CDR3nt: TGTGCCAACCTACAGGGCCCTGGTTCACCCCTCCACTTT

d_gene: -
v_gene: TRBV24-1
abundance: few
j_gene: TRBJ1-2
CDR3aa: CATSEARDGYTF
CDR3nt: TGTGCCACCAGTGAAGCGAGGGATGGCTACACCTTC

d_gene: -
v_gene: TRBV19
abundance: many
j_gene: TRBJ1-5
CDR3aa: CASGGGYQPQHF
CDR3nt: TGTGCCAGTGGGGGTGGGTATCAGCCCCAGCATTTT

d_gene: -
v_gene: TRBV20-1
abundance: -
j_gene: TRBJ1-5
CDR3aa: CSARARGGGSNQPQHF
CDR3nt: TGCAGTGCTAGAGCCCGAGGAGGGGGTAGCAATCAGCCCCAGCATTTT

d_gene: TRBD1
v_gene: TRBV24-1
abundance: -
j_gene: TRBJ2-3
CDR3aa: CATSDLPGQDTDTQYF
CDR3nt: TGTGCCACCAGTGATTTGCCGGGACAGGACACAGATACGCAGTATTTT

d_gene: -
v_gene: TRBV3-1
abundance: -
j_gene: TRBJ1-1
CDR3aa: CASSQSQTNTEAFF
CDR3nt: TGTGCCAGCAGCCAATCCCAAACGAACACTGAAGCTTTCTTT

d_gene: TRBD2
v_gene: TRBV10-3
abundance: -
j_gene: TRBJ2-2
CDR3aa: CVISGTSGITGELFF
CDR3nt: TGTGTCATCAGTGGGACTAGCGGGATCACCGGGGAGCTGTTTTTT

d_gene: -
v_gene: TRBV5-1
abundance: many
j_gene: TRBJ1-3
CDR3aa: CASSLRAGSGNTIYF
CDR3nt: TGCGCCAGCAGCTTGCGAGCAGGGTCTGGCAACACCATATATTTT

d_gene: -
v_gene: TRBV5-6
abundance: many
j_gene: TRBJ2-5
CDR3aa: CASSLGLETQYF
CDR3nt: TGTGCCAGCAGCTTGGGCTTAGAGACCCAGTACTTC

d_gene: -
v_gene: TRBV29-1
abundance: many
j_gene: TRBJ1-5
CDR3aa: CSVADGGNQPQHF
CDR3nt: TGCAGCGTTGCCGACGGAGGAAATCAGCCCCAGCATTTT

d_gene: -
v_gene: TRBV9
abundance: few
j_gene: TRBJ1-3
CDR3aa: CASSVEQGPPGNTIYF
CDR3nt: TGTGCCAGCAGCGTAGAACAGGGTCCCCCTGGAAACACCATATATTTT

d_gene: TRBD2
v_gene: TRBV20-1
abundance: many
j_gene: TRBJ2-1
CDR3aa: CSARDYEREDEQFF
CDR3nt: TGCAGTGCTAGAGATTATGAGCGGGAGGATGAGCAGTTCTTC

d_gene: -
v_gene: TRBV10-3
abundance: -
j_gene: TRBJ1-2
CDR3aa: CAIQSTADYGYTF
CDR3nt: TGTGCCATCCAATCGACAGCGGACTATGGCTACACCTTC

d_gene: TRBD1
v_gene: TRBV7-2
abundance: many
j_gene: TRBJ2-7
CDR3aa: CASSFWTGGYEQYF
CDR3nt: TGTGCCAGCAGCTTTTGGACAGGAGGCTACGAGCAGTACTTC

d_gene: TRBD1
v_gene: TRBV10-3
abundance: many
j_gene: TRBJ2-1
CDR3aa: CAISEVQGATNEQFF
CDR3nt: TGTGCCATCAGTGAAGTCCAGGGGGCGACCAATGAGCAGTTCTTC

d_gene: TRBD1
v_gene: TRBV7-8
abundance: many
j_gene: TRBJ2-3
CDR3aa: CATYRGDKDTQYF
CDR3nt: TGTGCCACATACAGGGGAGATAAGGATACGCAGTATTTT

d_gene: TRBD1
v_gene: TRBV6-1
abundance: few
j_gene: TRBJ1-4
CDR3aa: CASRDRVADGEKLFF
CDR3nt: TGTGCCAGCAGGGACAGGGTGGCCGACGGTGAAAAACTGTTTTTT

d_gene: TRBD1
v_gene: TRBV6-6
abundance: -
j_gene: TRBJ2-2
CDR3aa: CAVLDRGPDTGELFF
CDR3nt: TGTGCCGTCCTGGACAGGGGGCCGGACACCGGGGAGCTGTTTTTT

d_gene: -
v_gene: TRBV6-1
abundance: -
j_gene: TRBJ2-5
CDR3aa: CASSELFGETQYF
CDR3nt: TGTGCCAGCAGTGAGTTGTTCGGCGAGACCCAGTACTTC

d_gene: -
v_gene: TRBV2
abundance: -
j_gene: TRBJ1-1
CDR3aa: CASSRSGVMNTEAFF
CDR3nt: TGTGCCAGCAGCCGCTCTGGGGTTATGAACACTGAAGCTTTCTTT

d_gene: TRBD1
v_gene: TRBV11-2
abundance: few
j_gene: TRBJ1-2
CDR3aa: CASSLEGDRFYGYTF
CDR3nt: TGTGCCAGCAGCTTAGAGGGGGACAGGTTCTATGGCTACACCTTC

d_gene: -
v_gene: TRBV7-9
abundance: many
j_gene: TRBJ2-3
CDR3aa: CASSQRDGTDTQYF
CDR3nt: TGTGCCAGCAGCCAAAGGGACGGCACAGATACGCAGTATTTT

d_gene: -
v_gene: TRBV5-6
abundance: many
j_gene: TRBJ1-1
CDR3aa: CASSSAGLLVTNLTTEAFF
CDR3nt: TGTGCCAGCAGCTCTGCAGGGCTCTTGGTGACGAACTTAACAACTGAAGCTTTCTTT